The 30 T cell receptor beta chains given below trace back to one sample, sequenced in a study of post-analysis software for immune sequencing data. Study findings and constraints: About five TRBV segments, including TRBV5-6, TRBV5-1 and TRBV20-1, were more frequent in patients than controls.

Unique-molecular-identifier-tagged TCR beta cDNA libraries were used. TCRdb called the PCR reads again in MiXCR, with one record for every CDR3 protein. The sample lists approximately 570,000 distinct CDR3 sequences; roughly 45% were seen once. Their specific antigens are unknown. Sequencing was carried out using blood. These receptors all come from a girl aged 5-17 years with multiple sclerosis.

The CDR3 DNA reads as TGTGCCAGCAGTTACGGCGGCGGGGCTTACAATGAGCAGTTCTTC. Translation: CASSYGGGAYNEQFF. This rearrangement joins TRBV6-5 to TRBJ2-1; possibly TRBD2 for D (6 bases). Trimming stripped 2 bases from V and 4 bases from J, with 12 bases between. The CDR3 loop spans 15 amino acids. Germline V CDR1 and CDR2: MNHEY, SVGAGI.

The chain links TRBV6-6 to TRBJ2-1, with D hard to call. The CDR3 consists of 13 residues. CDR1 and CDR2 from the germline V gene are MNHNY and SVGAGI (reference sequence). Deletions cut 5 bases from V and 4 bases from J, with 9 bases between. The CDR3 sequence: CASSIGRYNEQFF. CDR3 nucleotide sequence: TGTGCCAGCAGTATTGGCCGTTACAATGAGCAGTTCTTC.

J is TRBJ2-5 and V is TRBV2; the match to TRBD2 covers 10 bases. Germline CDR1 is SNHLY and CDR2 is FYNNEI. Germline trimming cut 3 bases from V and 5 bases from J; bases unmatched to any gene: 6. The CDR3 loop spans 15 amino acids. CDR3 sequence: CASSDVLAGAETQYF. The CDR3, as DNA: TGTGCCAGCAGTGATGTCCTAGCGGGAGCGGAGACCCAGTACTTC.

This clonotype came up a few times. The chain uses TRBV6-1 and TRBJ2-1, with 7 nucleotides matching TRBD2. The germline CDR1 and CDR2 sequences are MNHNS and SASEGT. The CDR3 loop spans 11 amino acids. Unmatched junction bases numbered 5, after V lost 4 bases and J lost 14 bases. The CDR3 is CASSGGLGEFF. CDR3 nucleotide sequence: TGTGCCAGCAGTGGAGGACTAGGGGAGTTCTTC.

The J gene is TRBJ1-1, the V gene TRBV12-3 or TRBV12-4; 9 nucleotides align to TRBD1. V was pared by 6 bases and J by 3 bases, with 8 bases of the junction left unmatched. The CDR3 is 15 residues long. The CDR3 region is CASSPGQGWDTEAFF. The DNA of the CDR3 is TGTGCCAGCAGCCCCGGACAGGGGTGGGACACTGAAGCTTTCTTT.

CDR3 DNA sequence: TGTGCCAGCAGCGTAGACAGGGGTGCCTATGGCTACACCTTC. Translation: CASSVDRGAYGYTF. The genes are TRBV9 and TRBJ1-2; 7 bases line up with TRBD1. Trimming at V came to 0 bases and at J to 4 bases, leaving 3 bases not matched to a gene. The germline CDR1 and CDR2 sequences are SGDLS and YYNGEE. This CDR3 has 14 residues.

The chain has TRBV5-1 and TRBJ2-1; 8 bases agree with TRBD2. The V and J ends lost 0 bases and 6 bases, in that order; junction bases with no gene match: 8. CDR1 is SGHRS and CDR2 is YFSETQ in the germline V gene. CDR3 size: 16 residues. The CDR3 protein is CASSLGSGSFGNEQFF. The CDR3 DNA reads as TGCGCCAGCAGCTTGGGAAGCGGGAGTTTCGGCAATGAGCAGTTCTTC.

The chain carries TRBV20-1 and TRBJ1-2; TRBD1 matches 8 bases. Trimming cost V 6 bases and J 7 bases; bases outside gene matches: 13. The CDR3 consists of 14 residues. Germline V CDR1 and CDR2: DFQATT, SNEGSKA (reference sequence). DNA of the CDR3: TGCAGTGCCCCCGGACAGGGAGGTCGGGGTGGCTACACCTTC. Protein product: CSAPGQGGRGGYTF.

Only a few counts were recorded for this clonotype. V usage is TRBV7-2 and J usage is TRBJ2-5; D is undetermined. The CDR3 covers 15 residues. Germline V gene data show CDR1 as SGHTA and CDR2 as FQGNSA. Trimming cost V 0 bases and J 4 bases, with 12 bases left between them. CDR3 amino acids: CASSLASAALETQYF. CDR3 DNA sequence: TGTGCCAGCAGCTTAGCGTCGGCAGCGCTAGAGACCCAGTACTTC.

The chain combines TRBV13 with TRBJ2-7; TRBD2 agrees at 10 bases. This CDR3 spans 18 amino acids. Germline CDR1 is PRHDT and CDR2 is FYEKMQ (reference sequence). J was trimmed by 7 bases and V by 5 bases; bases with no gene match: 20. CDR3 residues: CASSPEGEREGPYNEQYF. The CDR3 region has the DNA TGTGCCAGCAGCCCCGAAGGGGAGCGGGAGGGCCCGTACAATGAGCAGTACTTC.

This chain links TRBV7-9 with TRBJ2-1, with 7 bases identical to TRBD2. The CDR3 extends over 17 amino acids. V lost 1 base to trimming and J lost 2 bases; unmatched junction nucleotides: 8. Germline CDR1 and CDR2: SEHNR and FQNEAQ (reference sequence). The CDR3 loop reads CASSLGALAVPYNEQFF. The CDR3 DNA reads as TGTGCCAGCAGCTTAGGTGCGCTAGCGGTCCCCTACAATGAGCAGTTCTTC.

The chain couples TRBV7-2 to TRBJ2-7; D unresolved. V lost 5 bases and J 0 bases, leaving 17 bases between the germline ends. Germline V CDR1 and CDR2: SGHTA, FQGNSA. The CDR3 is 16 residues long. Here the CDR3 DNA reads TGTGCCAGCAGCGCCTTTTCGGGCGGACCCTCCTACGAGCAGTACTTC. This sequence encodes CASSAFSGGPSYEQYF.

The CDR3 DNA reads TGTGCCACCAGCAGAGCAGTCCAGGGTGAAGCTTTCTTT. This sequence encodes CATSRAVQGEAFF. The J gene is TRBJ1-1, the V gene TRBV15; the D gene is possibly TRBD1 (5 bases). The germline CDR1 and CDR2 sequences are LNHNV and YYDKDF (reference sequence). Trimming pared 1 base from V and 7 bases from J, leaving 10 bases between. The CDR3 sequence is 13 residues long.

This clonotype was counted only a few times. Sequence at one end of the junction differs from germline and may be a read error. CDR3 DNA sequence: TGTGCCAGCAGTCACTCGACCTGGCAGGGTACGGACGGCTACACCTTC. Encoded protein: CASSHSTWQGTDGYTF. V and J are TRBV6-5 and TRBJ1-2; the D gene is possibly TRBD1 (5 bases). The CDR3 contains 16 residues. Germline V gives CDR1 MNHEY, CDR2 SVGAGI.

This chain connects TRBV19 to TRBJ2-4, with D possibly TRBD1 on 5 matching bases. CDR1 and CDR2 from the germline V gene are LNHDA and SQIVND (reference sequence). The CDR3 runs to 15 residues. V was cut by 7 bases and J by 7 bases, with 20 bases left in between. The CDR3 DNA reads as TGTGCCAGTAACGTACAGGAATCTGGTCTGAACATTCAGTACTTC. It translates to CASNVQESGLNIQYF. The full variable domain, its missing parts supplied by reference TRBV19 and TRBJ2-4, is DGGITQSPKYLFRKEGQNVTLSCEQNLNHDAMYWYRQDPGQGLRLIYYSQIVNDFQKGDIAEGYSVSREKKESFPLTVTSAQKNPTAFYLCASNVQESGLNIQYFGAGTRLSVL.

This CDR3 is CASSATGWNSPLHF. The CDR3, as DNA: TGTGCCAGCAGCGCGACAGGGTGGAATTCACCCCTCCACTTT. The chain recombines TRBV9 with TRBJ1-6, with 7 bases fitting TRBD1. Germline lookup yields CDR1 SGDLS and CDR2 YYNGEE. V was clipped by 3 bases and J by 7 bases; unmatched bases: 4. The CDR3 length is 14 residues.

The chain couples TRBV7-9 to TRBJ2-5; 7 positions match TRBD2. Germline CDR1 SEHNR, CDR2 FQNEAQ (reference sequence). The CDR3 contains 11 residues. The V segment lost 10 bases and the J segment 5 bases; nucleotides outside the gene matches: 4. The CDR3 sequence: CATAGVETQYF. DNA of the CDR3: TGTGCCACCGCGGGAGTGGAGACCCAGTACTTC.

As to this clonotype: The junction departs from the called germline gene at one end, perhaps through a read error. The chain uses TRBV7-9 and TRBJ2-7; 7 bases fit TRBD2. The CDR3 is made up of 14 amino acids. Germline V lookup: CDR1 SEHNR, CDR2 FQNEAQ (reference sequence). This CDR3 is CACSSLAEGYEQYF. The CDR3, as DNA: TGTGCCTGCAGCTCCCTAGCGGAGGGCTACGAGCAGTACTTC.

V usage is TRBV7-9 and J usage is TRBJ2-3, with D possibly called TRBD1 or TRBD2 (5 bases each). There are 14 residues in the CDR3. Germline V gene sequence: CDR1 SEHNR, CDR2 FQNEAQ (reference sequence). V was trimmed by 7 bases and J by 2 bases, leaving 13 bases between them. CDR3 sequence (DNA): TGTGCCAGCACCTGGGACCGATACACAGATACGCAGTATTTT. It specifies CASTWDRYTDTQYF.

The rearrangement joins TRBV4-1 to TRBJ2-1; unclear D gene. Germline V CDR1 and CDR2: MGHRA, YSYEKL. Trimming stripped 2 bases from V and 6 bases from J, with 2 bases between. This CDR3 has 11 amino acids. CDR3: CASSQRNEQFF. CDR3 coding DNA: TGCGCCAGCAGCCAACGCAATGAGCAGTTCTTC.

This chain connects TRBV10-3 to TRBJ1-4; possibly TRBD1 for D (6 bases). Germline loops: CDR1 ENHRY, CDR2 SYGVKD. The V and J ends lost 5 bases and 2 bases respectively, with 18 bases between them. The CDR3 is made up of 17 amino acids. The CDR3 reads CAISPTGKGETNEKLFF. The DNA for the CDR3 is TGTGCCATCAGTCCAACAGGGAAGGGCGAGACTAATGAAAAACTGTTTTTT.

This chain joins TRBV5-1 and TRBJ1-2; D not certain. Trimming took off 0 bases at V and 6 bases at J, with 12 bases between the two ends. Germline V gene sequence: CDR1 SGHRS, CDR2 YFSETQ. The length of the CDR3 is 14 residues. CDR3 nucleotide sequence: TGCGCCAGCAGCTTGGAGGTGTTCCGGAATGGCTACACCTTC. Translation gives CASSLEVFRNGYTF.

The rearrangement joins TRBV6-5 to TRBJ2-5; TRBD2 agrees at 10 bases. The CDR3 sequence is 16 residues long. Germline assignment: CDR1 MNHEY and CDR2 SVGAGI. Germline trimming cut 5 bases from V and 3 bases from J; bases unmatched to any gene: 9. In DNA, the CDR3 is TGTGCCAGCAGTCTTCTAGCGGGGGCTACAAAAGAGACCCAGTACTTC. Protein: CASSLLAGATKETQYF.

This clonotype was seen many times. The chain recombines TRBV6-6 with TRBJ2-3; the D is unclear. CDR3 length: 13 residues. CDR1 and CDR2 from the germline V gene are MNHNY and SVGAGI (reference sequence). The V and J ends lost 6 bases and 4 bases respectively, with 11 bases between them. The DNA for the CDR3 is TGTGCCAGCAGCTCCCAGCTAGCAGATACGCAGTATTTT. This encodes CASSSQLADTQYF.

This CDR3 is CASSLMVGQFF. The DNA of the CDR3 is TGTGCCAGCAGCTTAATGGTTGGGCAGTTCTTC. The chain uses TRBV11-2 and TRBJ2-1, with D uncertain. The V gene's germline CDR1 is SGHAT and CDR2 FQNNGV. V gave up 2 bases and J gave up 12 bases, with 8 bases separating them. The CDR3 sequence is 11 residues long.

This clonotype was seen more than once but under ten times. V usage is TRBV12-3 or TRBV12-4 and J usage is TRBJ2-7, with 7 bases fitting TRBD1. CDR3 length: 14 amino acids. The V and J ends lost 5 bases and 0 bases, in that order; junction bases with no gene match: 4. CDR3 in DNA: TGTGCCAGCAGTACCCGACAGGGCTCCTACGAGCAGTACTTC. The encoded protein is CASSTRQGSYEQYF.

The chain joins TRBV7-6 to TRBJ2-7; 9 nucleotides agree with TRBD1. The CDR3 consists of 17 residues. Trimming removed 2 bases from V and 2 bases from J; junction bases left unmatched: 10. Germline CDR1 and CDR2: SGHVS and FNYEAQ. Here the CDR3 reads CASSLNMGQGVTYEQYF. The CDR3 DNA reads as TGTGCCAGCAGCTTAAACATGGGACAGGGAGTTACCTACGAGCAGTACTTC.

This clonotype was seen more than once but under ten times. The chain is built from TRBV2 and TRBJ2-7; D ambiguous. Per the germline V gene, CDR1 is SNHLY and CDR2 is FYNNEI. V lost 6 bases to trimming and J lost 2 bases, with 8 bases between them. The CDR3 runs 12 residues. The CDR3, as DNA: TGTGCCAGCAGACAGATAGCCTACGAGCAGTACTTC. Encoded protein: CASRQIAYEQYF.

V usage is TRBV6-5 and J usage is TRBJ2-7; perhaps TRBD2 as D (5 bases). Matching the DNA end better, TRBJ2-5 makes the J call doubtful. Germline V gene sequence: CDR1 MNHEY, CDR2 SVGAGI. The CDR3 length is 16 residues. CDR3 loop: CASSSTSLTGEETQYF. The CDR3 bases are TGTGCCAGCAGTTCCACTTCACTCACCGGGGAAGAGACCCAGTACTTC.

V usage is TRBV6-5 and J usage is TRBJ2-1, with TRBD1 matching 10 bases. In germline, CDR1 is MNHEY, CDR2 SVGAGI. The CDR3 is 17 amino acids. V was pared by 2 bases and J by 7 bases, with 11 bases of the junction left unmatched. The CDR3 coding sequence is TGTGCCAGCAGTTACCTCGACAGGGGGCGCCCCAGGAATGAGCAGTTCTTC. Translating gives CASSYLDRGRPRNEQFF.